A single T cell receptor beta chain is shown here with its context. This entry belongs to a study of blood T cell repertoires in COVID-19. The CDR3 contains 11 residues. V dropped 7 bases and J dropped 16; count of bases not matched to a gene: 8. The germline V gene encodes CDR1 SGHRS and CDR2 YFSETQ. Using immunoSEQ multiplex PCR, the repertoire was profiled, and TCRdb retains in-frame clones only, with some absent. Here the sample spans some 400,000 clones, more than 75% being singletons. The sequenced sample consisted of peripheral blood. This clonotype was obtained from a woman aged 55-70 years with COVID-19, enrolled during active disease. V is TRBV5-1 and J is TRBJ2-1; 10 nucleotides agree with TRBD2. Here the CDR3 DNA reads TGCGCCAGCTTAGCGGGGGGCCTCATTTTCTTC. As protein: CASLAGGLIFF.